The 31 T cell receptor beta chains below all came from one sample that was sequenced in a study of blood T cell repertoires in COVID-19. Sequencing was performed with immunoSEQ multiplex PCR; in TCRdb, only in-frame clones are kept and a portion is missing. Of more than 250,000 clones in the sample, 89% were seen once. Specimen: peripheral blood. These receptors were obtained from a man younger than 30 who had recovered from COVID-19.

The chain links TRBV19 to TRBJ2-1; 9 positions match TRBD2. V shed 1 base, J shed 9 bases, and the junction held 4 bases outside the gene matches. The CDR3 is 14 residues long. The germline V gene has CDR1 LNHDA and CDR2 SQIVND (reference sequence). The CDR3 bases are TGTGCCAGTAGTATAGGAGCGGGAGGATCTGAGCAGTTCTTC. Its translation is CASSIGAGGSEQFF.

J is TRBJ1-3 and V is TRBV6-6, with 7 bases matching TRBD1. This CDR3 contains 17 residues. Unmatched junction bases numbered 10, after V lost 5 bases and J lost 0 bases. Germline assignment: CDR1 MNHNY and CDR2 SVGAGI (reference sequence). The CDR3 DNA follows: TGTGCCAGCAGTCTCGAGGGACAGTCCCTCTCTGGAAACACCATATATTTT. Protein sequence: CASSLEGQSLSGNTIYF.

V and J are TRBV7-3 and TRBJ2-5; 13 bases are shared with TRBD2. Germline V gene data show CDR1 as SGHTA and CDR2 as FQGTGA. The ends lost 5 bases at V and 1 base at J; junction bases unmatched: 7. The CDR3 runs 17 residues. The CDR3 coding sequence is TGTGCCAGCAGCCCAAAAGGACTAGCGGGGGTCCAAGAGACCCAGTACTTC. It specifies CASSPKGLAGVQETQYF.

This chain links TRBV19 with TRBJ1-5, with TRBD1 matching over 7 bases. Germline lookup yields CDR1 LNHDA and CDR2 SQIVND (reference sequence). This CDR3 is 15 amino acids long. The trim removed 5 bases at V and 5 bases at J, leaving 9 bases unmatched. CDR3 DNA sequence: TGTGCCAGTAGTCGACAGGGAACGGGGGATCAGCCCCAGCATTTT. It specifies CASSRQGTGDQPQHF.

As for this clone: Other DNA sequences within the sample encode an identical CDR3. The chain couples TRBV6-5 to TRBJ1-5; 10 bases are a match to TRBD1. Germline V gene sequence: CDR1 MNHEY, CDR2 SVGAGI. After removal of 6 bases from V and 6 bases from J, the junction contained 2 bases not matched to a gene. The CDR3 spans 13 residues. CDR3 residues: CASRGTGVQPQHF. The CDR3 bases are TGTGCCAGCAGAGGGACAGGGGTTCAGCCCCAGCATTTT.

This rearrangement joins TRBV24-1 to TRBJ1-2, with D unresolved. Germline values: CDR1 KGHDR, CDR2 SFDVKD. The V gene lost 4 bases and the J gene lost 4 bases, with 6 bases spanning the gap. The CDR3 length is 12 residues. CDR3 sequence: CATSDDTYGYTF. The CDR3 DNA follows: TGTGCCACCAGTGACGACACCTATGGCTACACCTTC.

The V call is TRBV27, the J call TRBJ1-2, with D perhaps TRBD1 (5 bases). Germline V lookup: CDR1 MNHEY, CDR2 SMNVEV (reference sequence). CDR3 length: 18 residues. V lost 5 bases and J 4 bases, leaving 26 bases between the germline ends. CDR3 sequence (DNA): TGTGCCAGCAGTAGCGGGCAGGGCCGTGATCCGCTACTCTATGGCTACACCTTC. Translating gives CASSSGQGRDPLLYGYTF.

The chain combines TRBV7-6 with TRBJ1-6; D remains ambiguous. This CDR3 is 15 amino acids long. Germline CDR1 is SGHVS and CDR2 is FNYEAQ. The V gene lost 2 bases and the J gene lost 8 bases, with 13 bases spanning the gap. The chain's CDR3 is CASSLSPGSDSPLHF. DNA for the CDR3: TGTGCCAGCAGCTTATCTCCGGGGAGCGATTCACCCCTCCACTTT.

The chain joins TRBV28 to TRBJ2-2; weak D call: TRBD2 (6 bases). With 2 bases removed from V and 2 bases from J, the gap between germline ends came to 9 bases. Per germline, CDR1 MDHEN and CDR2 SYDVKM. The length of the CDR3 is 15 residues. As DNA, the CDR3 is TGTGCCAGCAGTTTAGGGGGACTTAACACCGGGGAGCTGTTTTTT. Translating it yields CASSLGGLNTGELFF. Variable domain in full (rest from reference TRBV28 and TRBJ2-2): DVKVTQSSRYLVKRTGEKVFLECVQDMDHENMFWYRQDPGLGLRLIYFSYDVKMKEKGDIPEGYSVSREKKERFSLILESASTNQTSMYLCASSLGGLNTGELFFGEGSRLTVL.

The chain employs TRBV5-1 and TRBJ2-7; TRBD1 matches 7 bases. Trimming removed 1 base from V and 3 bases from J; junction bases left unmatched: 16. The CDR3 contains 18 residues. Germline V gene sequence: CDR1 SGHRS, CDR2 YFSETQ. DNA for the CDR3: TGCGCCAGCAGCTTGCGCGCCCCGACAGGGATTGGGGTCTACGAGCAGTACTTC. Translation gives CASSLRAPTGIGVYEQYF.

This chain's CDR3 is CASGLRQASNEKLFF. The CDR3 DNA follows: TGTGCCAGCGGGCTCCGGCAGGCGAGTAATGAAAAACTGTTTTTT. The chain carries TRBV28 and TRBJ1-4; D call uncertain. V was shortened by 8 bases and J by 4 bases, with 17 bases between the two germline ends. This CDR3 contains 15 residues. The germline gives CDR1 MDHEN, CDR2 SYDVKM. The entire variable domain, with the rest obtained from reference TRBV28 and TRBJ1-4, is as follows: DVKVTQSSRYLVKRTGEKVFLECVQDMDHENMFWYRQDPGLGLRLIYFSYDVKMKEKGDIPEGYSVSREKKERFSLILESASTNQTSMYLCASGLRQASNEKLFFGSGTQLSVL.

The rearrangement uses TRBV10-3 and TRBJ2-3, with D possibly TRBD1 on 6 matching bases. The germline CDR1 and CDR2 sequences are ENHRY and SYGVKD. The germline V and J ends were trimmed by 2 bases and 3 bases, with 9 bases remaining between them. This CDR3 region has 14 residues. DNA for the CDR3: TGTGCCATCAGTGAGGGTCAGGGGACAGATACGCAGTATTTT. It encodes CAISEGQGTDTQYF.

The chain carries TRBV4-1 and TRBJ1-1, with D maybe TRBD1 (5 bases). The CDR3 has 15 residues. Germline V gene lookup returns CDR1 MGHRA and CDR2 YSYEKL. The V gene lost 1 base and the J gene lost 2 bases, with 11 bases spanning the gap. CDR3 coding DNA: TGCGCCAGCAGCCAAGTAGGGGCAGTAAACACTGAAGCTTTCTTT. It encodes CASSQVGAVNTEAFF.

The chain combines TRBV7-9 with TRBJ2-7, with 7 bases aligning to TRBD1. Per germline, CDR1 SEHNR and CDR2 FQNEAQ (reference sequence). Trimming removed 5 bases from V and 4 bases from J; junction bases left unmatched: 8. The length of the CDR3 is 14 residues. The CDR3 DNA follows: TGTGCCAGCAGCCGCGGACAGGAGAAATACGAGCAGTACTTC. As protein: CASSRGQEKYEQYF.

V is TRBV5-1 and J is TRBJ2-1; D perhaps matches TRBD2 (7 bases). With 7 bases removed from V and 7 bases from J, the gap between germline ends came to 18 bases. The CDR3 consists of 14 residues. Germline CDR1 and CDR2: SGHRS and YFSETQ. The CDR3 coding sequence is TGCGCCAGCGGAGTCTGGGGGGGCGATAATGAGCAGTTCTTC. Translation: CASGVWGGDNEQFF.

The chain uses TRBV6-8 and TRBJ1-1, with 10 bases matching TRBD1. The CDR3 contains 16 residues. Looked up from germline, CDR1 is MNHGY and CDR2 is SAAAGT. The V segment lost 2 bases and the J segment 0 bases; nucleotides outside the gene matches: 3. The CDR3 is CASSYGTGEVNTEAFF. DNA for the CDR3: TGTGCCAGCAGTTACGGGACAGGGGAGGTGAACACTGAAGCTTTCTTT.

V usage is TRBV7-9 and J usage is TRBJ2-7; D possibly corresponds to TRBD2 (5 bases). V was shortened by 2 bases and J by 2 bases, with 19 bases between the two germline ends. The CDR3 has 17 residues. From germline, CDR1 is SEHNR and CDR2 FQNEAQ (reference sequence). CDR3 sequence reads: CASSLHGGSGSPYEQYF. Here the CDR3 DNA reads TGTGCCAGCAGCTTACATGGTGGATCGGGGTCCCCCTACGAGCAGTACTTC.

This clone has just a few counts. The chain uses TRBV18 and TRBJ2-3; 7 bases agree with TRBD2. The CDR3 sequence is 16 residues long. Germline lookup yields CDR1 KGHSH and CDR2 LQKENI. Unmatched junction bases numbered 13, after V lost 4 bases and J lost 6 bases. CDR3 in amino acids: CASSLMEMAGEDTQYF. The CDR3 DNA reads as TGTGCCAGCTCACTCATGGAAATGGCGGGGGAGGATACGCAGTATTTT.

A single count supports this clone. V and J are TRBV24-1 and TRBJ1-1; 7 bases are shared with TRBD1. Germline values: CDR1 KGHDR, CDR2 SFDVKD. The CDR3 is made up of 16 amino acids. Trimming removed 4 bases from V and 1 base from J; junction bases left unmatched: 8. CDR3 protein: CATSDGTEGRNTEAFF. The DNA for the CDR3 is TGTGCCACCAGTGACGGGACAGAGGGACGGAACACTGAAGCTTTCTTT.

The CDR3 nucleotides read TGTGCCAGCAAGAACGGGGACAGGAACACTGAAGCTTTCTTT. Translation: CASKNGDRNTEAFF. This chain links TRBV27 with TRBJ1-1, with 7 bases fitting TRBD1. Germline V gene lookup returns CDR1 MNHEY and CDR2 SMNVEV (reference sequence). Germline trimming cut 7 bases from V and 1 base from J; bases unmatched to any gene: 6. The length of the CDR3 is 14 residues.

This chain joins TRBV3-1 (or the pseudogene TRBV3-2) and TRBJ2-5; D is ambiguous. Germline V gives CDR1 LGHDT, CDR2 YNNKEL (reference sequence). This CDR3 region has 17 residues. Between the trimmed V and J ends, which lost 7 bases and 0 bases, there was a span of 21 bases. The CDR3 protein is CASIKVTELPNQETQYF. The DNA of the CDR3 is TGTGCCAGCATAAAGGTCACGGAGCTCCCGAACCAAGAGACCCAGTACTTC.

V is TRBV6-1 and J is TRBJ1-2, with 7 bases matching TRBD1. The V segment lost 6 bases and the J segment 4 bases; nucleotides outside the gene matches: 8. The CDR3 covers 14 residues. Germline V CDR1 and CDR2: MNHNS, SASEGT. The CDR3 here is CASRALGQTYGYTF. The DNA of the CDR3 is TGTGCCAGCAGGGCCTTGGGACAGACCTATGGCTACACCTTC.

This chain connects TRBV5-1 to TRBJ1-4; the D gene is possibly TRBD1 (5 bases). The germline V gene encodes CDR1 SGHRS and CDR2 YFSETQ. CDR3 length equals 16 residues. V dropped 0 bases and J dropped 12 bases, with 21 bases sitting between them. In DNA, the CDR3 is TGCGCCAGCAGCTTGGCCCCCCGACAGTCTCAAGGGGAACTGTTTTTT. Amino acid sequence: CASSLAPRQSQGELFF.

The genes are TRBV10-2 and TRBJ1-6; TRBD1 aligns across 7 bases. The CDR3 is 18 amino acids. Germline V gene sequence: CDR1 WSHSY, CDR2 SAAADI. V was pared by 2 bases and J by 4 bases, with 11 bases of the junction left unmatched. CDR3 in amino acids: CASSEPSGGLRYNSPLHF. Here the CDR3 DNA reads TGCGCCAGCAGTGAGCCCTCAGGGGGTCTCCGTTATAATTCACCCCTCCACTTT.

The chain uses TRBV11-3 and TRBJ2-1; 10 nucleotides line up with TRBD2. The CDR3 is made up of 18 amino acids. Germline V gene sequence: CDR1 SGHNT, CDR2 YENEEA. Germline trimming cut 2 bases from V and 2 bases from J; bases unmatched to any gene: 9. CDR3 amino acids: CASSLKASGGGTYNEQFF. In nucleotides, the CDR3 is TGTGCCAGCAGCTTAAAGGCTAGCGGGGGAGGGACCTACAATGAGCAGTTCTTC. Using reference TRBV11-3 and TRBJ2-1 for the parts outside the CDR3, the full variable domain is EAGVVQSPRYKIIEKKQPVAFWCNPISGHNTLYWYLQNLGQGPELLIRYENEEAVDDSQLPKDRFSAERLKGVDSTLKIQPAELGDSAVYLCASSLKASGGGTYNEQFFGPGTRLTVL.

The V gene is TRBV29-1, the J gene TRBJ2-2; a weak D match, TRBD2 (5 bases). Germline CDR1 is SQVTM and CDR2 is ANQGSEA. This CDR3 is built from 15 residues. V was pared by 2 bases and J by 0 bases, with 10 bases between. Written as DNA, the CDR3 is TGCAGCGTTGAAAGGTCGGACTCGAACACCGGGGAGCTGTTTTTT. Its translation: CSVERSDSNTGELFF.

The CDR3: CASSQDLGTFYSPDTQYF. The CDR3 DNA reads as TGCGCCAGCAGCCAAGATCTAGGGACTTTTTATTCCCCAGATACGCAGTATTTT. V and J are TRBV4-1 and TRBJ2-3; D is possibly TRBD2 (6 bases). V was clipped by 0 bases and J by 4 bases, with 20 bases between them. Germline CDR1 and CDR2: MGHRA and YSYEKL. This CDR3 spans 18 amino acids.

This chain joins TRBV27 and TRBJ2-3; 9 bases are a match to TRBD1. The CDR3 totals 16 residues. V lost 5 bases and J lost 2; bases outside the gene matches: 8. Germline V gene sequence: CDR1 MNHEY, CDR2 SMNVEV (reference sequence). The DNA of the CDR3 is TGTGCCAGCAGTCCACGACAGGGGGTATCCACAGATACGCAGTATTTT. This encodes CASSPRQGVSTDTQYF.

The V gene is TRBV21-1, the J gene TRBJ2-3; the table gives TRBD2 as D, unverified against the DNA. TRBV21-1 is recorded as a pseudogene. The CDR3 is 21 amino acids. CDR3 protein: CASSNPGTSGDPTPSTDTQYF. Here the CDR3 DNA reads TGTGCCAGCAGCAACCCAGGGACTAGCGGGGACCCAACTCCCAGCACAGATACGCAGTATTTT.

This rearrangement joins TRBV6-2 or TRBV6-3 to TRBJ2-7; possible D gene TRBD2, 5 bases. V was cut by 0 bases and J by 4 bases, with 19 bases left in between. The CDR3 spans 17 residues. CDR1 and CDR2 from the germline V gene are MNHEY and SVGEGT. The CDR3 loop reads CASSYSKDYPGPYEQYF. The CDR3 bases are TGTGCCAGCAGTTACTCAAAAGACTACCCTGGGCCTTACGAGCAGTACTTC.

The gene calls are TRBV9 and TRBJ2-6; possible D gene TRBD1, 5 bases. V lost 2 bases to trimming and J lost 1 base, with 13 bases between them. Germline loops: CDR1 SGDLS, CDR2 YYNGEE. The CDR3 has 17 residues. The CDR3 sequence is CASSVGKGHSGANVLTF. The CDR3 DNA reads as TGTGCCAGCAGCGTGGGTAAGGGGCATTCTGGGGCCAACGTCCTGACTTTC.